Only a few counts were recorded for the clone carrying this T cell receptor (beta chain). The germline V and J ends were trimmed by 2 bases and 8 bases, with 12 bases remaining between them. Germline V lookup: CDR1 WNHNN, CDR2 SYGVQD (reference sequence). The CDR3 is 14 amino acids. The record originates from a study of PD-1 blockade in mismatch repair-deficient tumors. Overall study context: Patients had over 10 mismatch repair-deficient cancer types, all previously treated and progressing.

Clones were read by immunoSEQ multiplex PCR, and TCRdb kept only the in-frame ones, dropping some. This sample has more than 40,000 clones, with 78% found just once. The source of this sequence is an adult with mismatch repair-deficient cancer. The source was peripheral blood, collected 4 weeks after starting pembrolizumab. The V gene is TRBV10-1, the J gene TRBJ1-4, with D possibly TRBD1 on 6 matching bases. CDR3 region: CASSEGQGFEKLFF. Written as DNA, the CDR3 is TGCGCCAGCAGTGAGGGGCAGGGGTTCGAAAAACTGTTTTTT.